The table lists the clone carrying this T cell receptor (beta chain) with a few counts. The CDR3 has 16 amino acids. The V gene's germline CDR1 is MDHEN and CDR2 SYDVKM. Trimming took off 1 base at V and 2 bases at J, with 13 bases between the two ends. This sample stems from a study of blood T cell repertoires in COVID-19. As for the study in general: Acute-phase and convalescent COVID-19 samples originated in the United States, Italy and Spain.

The assay was immunoSEQ multiplex PCR, and TCRdb's table has in-frame clones only and misses some. Of around 100,000 clones in the sample, 80% were seen once. This receptor was obtained from a man aged 65-85 years with active or convalescent COVID-19. The genes are TRBV28 and TRBJ2-3; perhaps TRBD1 as D (5 bases). The material sequenced was peripheral blood. Here the CDR3 DNA reads TGTGCCAGCAGTTTATATGATGACAGATTCACAGATACGCAGTATTTT. Protein product: CASSLYDDRFTDTQYF. The full variable domain, in which reference TRBV28 and TRBJ2-3 provide the parts outside the CDR3, is DVKVTQSSRYLVKRTGEKVFLECVQDMDHENMFWYRQDPGLGLRLIYFSYDVKMKEKGDIPEGYSVSREKKERFSLILESASTNQTSMYLCASSLYDDRFTDTQYFGPGTRLTVL.